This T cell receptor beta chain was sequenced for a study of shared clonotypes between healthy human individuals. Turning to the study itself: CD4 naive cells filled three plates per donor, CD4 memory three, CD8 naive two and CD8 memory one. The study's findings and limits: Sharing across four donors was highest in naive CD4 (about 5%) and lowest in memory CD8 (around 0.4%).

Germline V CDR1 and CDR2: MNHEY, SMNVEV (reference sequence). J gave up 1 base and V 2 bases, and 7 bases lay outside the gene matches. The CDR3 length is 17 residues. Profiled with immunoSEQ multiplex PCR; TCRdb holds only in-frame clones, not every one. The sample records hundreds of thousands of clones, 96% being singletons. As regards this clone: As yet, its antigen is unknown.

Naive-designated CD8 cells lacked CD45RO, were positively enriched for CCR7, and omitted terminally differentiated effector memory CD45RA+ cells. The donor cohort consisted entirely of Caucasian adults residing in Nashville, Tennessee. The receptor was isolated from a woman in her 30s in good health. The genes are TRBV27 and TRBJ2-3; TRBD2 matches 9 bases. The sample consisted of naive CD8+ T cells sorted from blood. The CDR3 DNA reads TGTGCCAGCAGTTTACTCTCAGCGGGAGGCCGCACAGATACGCAGTATTTT. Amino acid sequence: CASSLLSAGGRTDTQYF.